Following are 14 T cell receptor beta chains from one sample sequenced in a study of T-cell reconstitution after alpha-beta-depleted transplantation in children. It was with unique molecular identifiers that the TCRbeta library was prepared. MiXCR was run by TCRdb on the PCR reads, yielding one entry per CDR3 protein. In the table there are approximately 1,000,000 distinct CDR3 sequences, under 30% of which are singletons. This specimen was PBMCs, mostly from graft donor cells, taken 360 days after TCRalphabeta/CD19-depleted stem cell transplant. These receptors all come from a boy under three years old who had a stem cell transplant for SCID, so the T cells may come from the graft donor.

The CDR3 loop reads CASSSFDLSGETQYF. The CDR3 nucleotides are TGTGCCAGCAGTTCGTTCGATTTGTCCGGAGAGACCCAGTACTTC. The genes are TRBV12-3 or TRBV12-4 and TRBJ2-5; D is unresolved. This CDR3 region has 15 residues. With 4 bases removed from V and 4 bases from J, the gap between germline ends came to 16 bases.

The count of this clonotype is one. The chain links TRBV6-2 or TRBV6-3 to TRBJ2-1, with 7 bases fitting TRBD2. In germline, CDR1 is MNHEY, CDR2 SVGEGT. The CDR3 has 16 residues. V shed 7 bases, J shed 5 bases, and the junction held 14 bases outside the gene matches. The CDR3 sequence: CASTIGWGGLNNEQFF. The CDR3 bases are TGTGCCAGCACTATAGGATGGGGGGGGTTAAACAATGAGCAGTTCTTC.

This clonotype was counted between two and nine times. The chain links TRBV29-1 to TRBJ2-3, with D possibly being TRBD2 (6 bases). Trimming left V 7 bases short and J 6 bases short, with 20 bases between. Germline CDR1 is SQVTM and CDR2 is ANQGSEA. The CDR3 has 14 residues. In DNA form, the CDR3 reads TGCAGCGCCCCCGGGACTGGGTATGTGGATACGCAGTATTTT. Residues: CSAPGTGYVDTQYF.

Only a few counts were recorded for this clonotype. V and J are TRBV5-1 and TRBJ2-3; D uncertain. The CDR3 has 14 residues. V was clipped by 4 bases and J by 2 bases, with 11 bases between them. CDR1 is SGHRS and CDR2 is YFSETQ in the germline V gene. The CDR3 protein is CASSLSVPTDTQYF. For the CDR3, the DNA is TGCGCCAGCAGCCTATCCGTCCCCACAGATACGCAGTATTTT.

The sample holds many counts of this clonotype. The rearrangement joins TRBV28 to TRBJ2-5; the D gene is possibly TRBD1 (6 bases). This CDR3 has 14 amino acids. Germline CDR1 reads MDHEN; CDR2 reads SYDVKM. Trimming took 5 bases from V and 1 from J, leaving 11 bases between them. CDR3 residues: CASSADRTQETQYF. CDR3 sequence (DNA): TGTGCCAGCAGTGCTGACAGGACCCAAGAGACCCAGTACTTC. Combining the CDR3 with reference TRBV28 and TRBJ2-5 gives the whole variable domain DVKVTQSSRYLVKRTGEKVFLECVQDMDHENMFWYRQDPGLGLRLIYFSYDVKMKEKGDIPEGYSVSREKKERFSLILESASTNQTSMYLCASSADRTQETQYFGPGTRLLVL.

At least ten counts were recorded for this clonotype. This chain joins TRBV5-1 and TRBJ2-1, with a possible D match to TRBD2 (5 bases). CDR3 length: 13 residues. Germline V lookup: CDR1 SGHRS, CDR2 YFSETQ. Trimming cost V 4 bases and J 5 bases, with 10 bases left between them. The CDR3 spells CASSRGLNNEQFF. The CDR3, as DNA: TGCGCCAGCAGCCGCGGACTGAACAATGAGCAGTTCTTC.

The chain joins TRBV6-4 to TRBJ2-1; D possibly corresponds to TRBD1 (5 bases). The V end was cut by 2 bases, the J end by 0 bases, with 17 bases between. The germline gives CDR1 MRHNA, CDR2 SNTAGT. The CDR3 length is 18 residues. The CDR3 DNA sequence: TGTGCCAGCAGTGACCCAAGGGGTAGCCTAAGCTCCTACAATGAGCAGTTCTTC. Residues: CASSDPRGSLSSYNEQFF.

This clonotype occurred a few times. The CDR3 protein is CASTGGISYNSPLHF. DNA for the CDR3: TGTGCCAGCACCGGCGGTATCTCCTATAATTCACCCCTCCACTTT. This chain links TRBV28 with TRBJ1-6; D gene uncertain. The CDR3 length is 15 residues. Germline CDR1 and CDR2: MDHEN and SYDVKM. V was shortened by 7 bases and J by 0 bases, with 10 bases between the two germline ends.

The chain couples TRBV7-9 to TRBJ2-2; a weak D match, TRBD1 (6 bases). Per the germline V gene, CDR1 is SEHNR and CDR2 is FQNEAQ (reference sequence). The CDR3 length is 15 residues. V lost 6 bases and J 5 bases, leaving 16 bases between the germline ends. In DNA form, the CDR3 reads TGTGCCAGCAGACCCAGCAGGGGTCGGACCGGGGAGCTGTTTTTT. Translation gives CASRPSRGRTGELFF.

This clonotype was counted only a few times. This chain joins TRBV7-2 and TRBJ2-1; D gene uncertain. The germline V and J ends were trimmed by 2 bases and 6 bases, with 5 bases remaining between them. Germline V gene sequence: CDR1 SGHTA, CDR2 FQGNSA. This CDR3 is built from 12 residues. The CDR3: CASSLRINEQFF. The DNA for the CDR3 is TGTGCCAGCAGCTTACGCATCAATGAGCAGTTCTTC.

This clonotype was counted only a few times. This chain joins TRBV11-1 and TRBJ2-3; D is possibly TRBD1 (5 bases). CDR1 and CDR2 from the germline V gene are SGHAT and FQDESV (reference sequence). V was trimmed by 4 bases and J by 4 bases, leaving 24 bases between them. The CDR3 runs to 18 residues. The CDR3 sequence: CASSSRTPIDSPPDTQYF. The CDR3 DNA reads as TGTGCCAGCAGCTCTAGAACACCAATTGACAGTCCCCCAGATACGCAGTATTTT.

CDR3 bases: TGCGCCAGCAGCTTGGTCCAGGGGAAGGGGCAAGAGACCCAGTACTTC. As protein: CASSLVQGKGQETQYF. This chain connects TRBV5-1 to TRBJ2-5, with D tentatively TRBD1 (6 bases). The CDR3 is made up of 16 amino acids. Germline loops: CDR1 SGHRS, CDR2 YFSETQ. With 0 bases removed from V and 2 bases from J, the gap between germline ends came to 14 bases.

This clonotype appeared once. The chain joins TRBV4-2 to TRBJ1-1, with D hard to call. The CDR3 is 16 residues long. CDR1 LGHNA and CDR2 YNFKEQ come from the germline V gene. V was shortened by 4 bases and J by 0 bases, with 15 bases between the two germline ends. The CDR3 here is CASSPIPGRLNTEAFF. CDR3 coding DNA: TGTGCCAGCAGCCCCATCCCGGGCCGGCTGAACACTGAAGCTTTCTTT.

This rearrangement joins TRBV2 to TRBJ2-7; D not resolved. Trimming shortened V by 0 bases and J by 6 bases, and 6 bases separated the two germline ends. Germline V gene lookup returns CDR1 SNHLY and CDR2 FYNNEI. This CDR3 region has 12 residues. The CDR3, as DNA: TGTGCCAGCAGTGAAGCTGGCCGCGAGCAGTACTTC. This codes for CASSEAGREQYF.